This entry features one T cell receptor (beta chain) sequence. The data were obtained in a study of shared T cell receptors in the human thymus. The CDR3 consists of 16 residues. Trimming at V came to 5 bases and at J to 7 bases, leaving 8 bases not matched to a gene. CDR1 is SEHNR and CDR2 is FQNEAQ in the germline V gene (reference sequence). Generated by immunoSEQ multiplex PCR, the TCRdb table keeps only in-frame clones and is missing some. The repertoire includes 450,000 to 650,000 clones, around 82% of them detected once, and around 0.013% sits in the top ten. These data were also filed under a second study, of human thymus T cells. That work adds: Resections from corrective heart surgery supplied the thymus tissue.

The V gene is TRBV7-9, the J gene TRBJ2-1; 13 bases line up with TRBD2. The clonotype originates from a boy in the first two years of life with a congenital heart defect. Sequencing was carried out using thymocytes. The CDR3, as DNA: TGTGCCAGCAGCCCCCGGACTAGCGGGAGTCTGAATGAGCAGTTCTTC. Protein product: CASSPRTSGSLNEQFF.